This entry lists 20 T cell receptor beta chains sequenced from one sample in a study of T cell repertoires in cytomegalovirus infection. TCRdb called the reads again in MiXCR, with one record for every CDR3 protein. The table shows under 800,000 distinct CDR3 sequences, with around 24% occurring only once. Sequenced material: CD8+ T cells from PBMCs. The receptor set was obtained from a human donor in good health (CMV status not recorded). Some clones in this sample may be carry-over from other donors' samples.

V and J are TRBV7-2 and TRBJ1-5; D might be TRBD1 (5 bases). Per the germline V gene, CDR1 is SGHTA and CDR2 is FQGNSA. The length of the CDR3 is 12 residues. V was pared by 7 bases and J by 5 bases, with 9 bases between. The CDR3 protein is CASTRDHQPQHF. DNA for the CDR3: TGTGCCAGCACCCGGGACCATCAGCCCCAGCATTTT.

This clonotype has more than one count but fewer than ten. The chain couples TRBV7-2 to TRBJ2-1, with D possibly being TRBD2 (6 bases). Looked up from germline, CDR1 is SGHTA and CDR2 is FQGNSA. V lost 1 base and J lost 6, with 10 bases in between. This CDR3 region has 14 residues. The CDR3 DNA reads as TGTGCCAGCAGCTTAGACGGAGGGATCAATGAGCAGTTCTTC. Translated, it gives CASSLDGGINEQFF.

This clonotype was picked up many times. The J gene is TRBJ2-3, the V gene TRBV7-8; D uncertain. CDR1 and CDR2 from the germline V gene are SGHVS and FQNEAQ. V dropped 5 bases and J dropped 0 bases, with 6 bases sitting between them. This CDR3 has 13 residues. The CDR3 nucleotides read TGTGCCAGCAGCAAAGACAGCACAGATACGCAGTATTTT. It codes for CASSKDSTDTQYF.

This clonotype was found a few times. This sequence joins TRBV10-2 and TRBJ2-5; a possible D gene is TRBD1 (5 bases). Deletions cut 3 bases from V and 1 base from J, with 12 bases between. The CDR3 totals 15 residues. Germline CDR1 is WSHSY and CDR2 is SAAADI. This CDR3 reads CASSDRDSFQETQYF. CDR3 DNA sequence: TGCGCCAGCAGTGATCGAGACAGTTTCCAAGAGACCCAGTACTTC.

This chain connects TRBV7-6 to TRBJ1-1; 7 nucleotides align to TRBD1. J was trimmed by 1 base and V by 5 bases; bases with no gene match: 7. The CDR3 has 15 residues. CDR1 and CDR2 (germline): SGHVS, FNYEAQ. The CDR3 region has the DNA TGTGCCAGCAGCCATACAGGGGCCAAGAACACTGAAGCTTTCTTT. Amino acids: CASSHTGAKNTEAFF. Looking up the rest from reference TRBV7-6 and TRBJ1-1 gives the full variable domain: GAGVSQSPRYKVTKRGQDVALRCDPISGHVSLYWYRQALGQGPEFLTYFNYEAQQDKSGLPNDRFSAERPEGSISTLTIQRTEQRDSAMYRCASSHTGAKNTEAFFGQGTRLTVV.

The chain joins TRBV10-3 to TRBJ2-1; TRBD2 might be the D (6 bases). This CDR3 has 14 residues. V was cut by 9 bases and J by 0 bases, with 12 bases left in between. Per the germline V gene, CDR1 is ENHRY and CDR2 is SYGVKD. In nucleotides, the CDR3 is TGTGCCATAGCGGACGGGAGCTCCTACAATGAGCAGTTCTTC. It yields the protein CAIADGSSYNEQFF.

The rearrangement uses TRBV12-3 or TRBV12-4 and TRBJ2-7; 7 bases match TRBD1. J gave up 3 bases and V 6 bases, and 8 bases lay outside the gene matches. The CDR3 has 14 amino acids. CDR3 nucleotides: TGTGCCAGCAGACCGGGACAGAACCTCTACGAGCAGTACTTC. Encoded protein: CASRPGQNLYEQYF.

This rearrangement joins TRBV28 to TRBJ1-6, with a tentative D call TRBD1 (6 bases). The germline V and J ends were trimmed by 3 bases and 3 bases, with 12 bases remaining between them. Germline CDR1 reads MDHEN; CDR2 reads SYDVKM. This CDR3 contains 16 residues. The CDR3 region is CASSFAQQGYNSPLHF. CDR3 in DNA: TGTGCCAGCAGTTTCGCCCAACAGGGCTATAATTCACCCCTCCACTTT. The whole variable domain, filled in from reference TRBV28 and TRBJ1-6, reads DVKVTQSSRYLVKRTGEKVFLECVQDMDHENMFWYRQDPGLGLRLIYFSYDVKMKEKGDIPEGYSVSREKKERFSLILESASTNQTSMYLCASSFAQQGYNSPLHFGNGTRLTVT.

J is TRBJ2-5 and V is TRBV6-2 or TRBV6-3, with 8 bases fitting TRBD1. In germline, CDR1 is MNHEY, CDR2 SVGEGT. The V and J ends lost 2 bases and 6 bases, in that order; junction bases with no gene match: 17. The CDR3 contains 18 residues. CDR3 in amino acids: CASSYGGTYPSRGQTQYF. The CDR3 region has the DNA TGTGCCAGCAGTTACGGGGGAACTTACCCTTCCAGGGGGCAGACCCAGTACTTC.

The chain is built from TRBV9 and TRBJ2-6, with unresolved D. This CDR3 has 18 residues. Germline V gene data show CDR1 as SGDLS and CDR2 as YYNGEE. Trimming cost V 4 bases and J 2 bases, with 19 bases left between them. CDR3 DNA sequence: TGTGCCAGCAGCTTTCGACACGGGCCTACGGCTGGGGCCAACGTCCTGACTTTC. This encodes CASSFRHGPTAGANVLTF.

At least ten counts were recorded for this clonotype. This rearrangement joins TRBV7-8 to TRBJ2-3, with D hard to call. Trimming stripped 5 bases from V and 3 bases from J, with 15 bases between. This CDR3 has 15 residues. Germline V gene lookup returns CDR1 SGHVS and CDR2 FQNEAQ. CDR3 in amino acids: CASSPLPTATDTQYF. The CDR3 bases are TGTGCCAGCAGCCCGCTGCCGACCGCAACAGATACGCAGTATTTT. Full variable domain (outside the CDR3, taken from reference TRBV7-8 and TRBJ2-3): GAGVSQSPRYKVAKRGQDVALRCDPISGHVSLFWYQQALGQGPEFLTYFQNEAQLDKSGLPSDRFFAERPEGSVSTLKIQRTQQEDSAVYLCASSPLPTATDTQYFGPGTRLTVL.

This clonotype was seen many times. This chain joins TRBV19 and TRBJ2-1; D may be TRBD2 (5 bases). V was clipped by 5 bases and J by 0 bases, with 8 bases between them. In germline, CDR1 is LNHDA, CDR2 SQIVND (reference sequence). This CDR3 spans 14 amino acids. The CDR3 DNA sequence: TGTGCCAGTAGTGTAGGGAGCTCCTACAATGAGCAGTTCTTC. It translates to CASSVGSSYNEQFF.

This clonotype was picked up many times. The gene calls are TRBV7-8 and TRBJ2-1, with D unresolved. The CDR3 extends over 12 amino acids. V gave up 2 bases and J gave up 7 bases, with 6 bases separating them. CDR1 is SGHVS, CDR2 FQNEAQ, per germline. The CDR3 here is CASSLRRNEQFF. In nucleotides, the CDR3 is TGTGCCAGCAGCTTAAGGCGGAATGAGCAGTTCTTC.

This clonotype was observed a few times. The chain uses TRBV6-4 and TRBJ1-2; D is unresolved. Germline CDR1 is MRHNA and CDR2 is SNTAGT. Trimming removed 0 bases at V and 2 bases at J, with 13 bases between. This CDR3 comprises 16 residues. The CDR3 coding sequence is TGTGCCAGCAGTGACTCGTACAGTACGGAAAACTATGGCTACACCTTC. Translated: CASSDSYSTENYGYTF.

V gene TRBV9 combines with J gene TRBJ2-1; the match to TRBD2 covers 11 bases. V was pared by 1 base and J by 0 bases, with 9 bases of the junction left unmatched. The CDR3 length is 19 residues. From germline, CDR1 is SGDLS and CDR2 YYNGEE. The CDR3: CASSVKASGGLSSYNEQFF. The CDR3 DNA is TGTGCCAGCAGCGTAAAGGCTAGCGGGGGGTTGAGCTCCTACAATGAGCAGTTCTTC. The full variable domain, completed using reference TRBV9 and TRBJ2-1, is DSGVTQTPKHLITATGQRVTLRCSPRSGDLSVYWYQQSLDQGLQFLIQYYNGEERAKGNILERFSAQQFPDLHSELNLSSLELGDSALYFCASSVKASGGLSSYNEQFFGPGTRLTVL.

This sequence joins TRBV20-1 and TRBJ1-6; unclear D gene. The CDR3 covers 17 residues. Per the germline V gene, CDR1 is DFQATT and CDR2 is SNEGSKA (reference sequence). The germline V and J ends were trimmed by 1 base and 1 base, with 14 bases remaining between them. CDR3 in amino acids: CSARVSGTGSYNSPLHF. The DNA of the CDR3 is TGCAGTGCTAGAGTTTCGGGTACGGGGTCCTATAATTCACCCCTCCACTTT.

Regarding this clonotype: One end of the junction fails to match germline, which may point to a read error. The chain's CDR3 is CASSFSGADVLTF. The CDR3 nucleotides are TGTGCCAGCAGCTTTAGTGGGGCCGACGTCCTGACTTTC. The rearrangement uses TRBV7-9 and TRBJ2-6; maybe TRBD1 (5 bases). This CDR3 region has 13 residues. Germline V gene data show CDR1 as SEHNR and CDR2 as FQNEAQ (reference sequence).

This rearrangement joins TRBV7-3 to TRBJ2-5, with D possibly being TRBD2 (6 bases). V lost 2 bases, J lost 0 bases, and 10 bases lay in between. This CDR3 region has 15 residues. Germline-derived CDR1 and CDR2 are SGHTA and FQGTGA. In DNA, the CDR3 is TGTGCCAGCAGCTTATCTGGGGGGAACCAAGAGACCCAGTACTTC. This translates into CASSLSGGNQETQYF.

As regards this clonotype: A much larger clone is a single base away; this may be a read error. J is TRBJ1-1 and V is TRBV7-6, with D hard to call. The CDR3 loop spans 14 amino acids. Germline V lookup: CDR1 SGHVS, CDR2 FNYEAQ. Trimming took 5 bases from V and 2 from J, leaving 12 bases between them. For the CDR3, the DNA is TGTGCCAGCAGCGAGGACGGGGTTAACACTGAAGCTTTCTTT. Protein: CASSEDGVNTEAFF. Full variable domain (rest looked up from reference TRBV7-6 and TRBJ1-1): GAGVSQSPRYKVTKRGQDVALRCDPISGHVSLYWYRQALGQGPEFLTYFNYEAQQDKSGLPNDRFSAERPEGSISTLTIQRTEQRDSAMYRCASSEDGVNTEAFFGQGTRLTVV.

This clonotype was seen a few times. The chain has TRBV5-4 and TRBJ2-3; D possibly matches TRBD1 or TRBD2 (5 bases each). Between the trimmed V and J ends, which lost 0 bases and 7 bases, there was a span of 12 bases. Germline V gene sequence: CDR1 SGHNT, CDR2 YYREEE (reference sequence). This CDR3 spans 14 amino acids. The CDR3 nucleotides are TGTGCCAGCAGCTTGGGGGACGAGAGCTATACGCAGTATTTT. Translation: CASSLGDESYTQYF.